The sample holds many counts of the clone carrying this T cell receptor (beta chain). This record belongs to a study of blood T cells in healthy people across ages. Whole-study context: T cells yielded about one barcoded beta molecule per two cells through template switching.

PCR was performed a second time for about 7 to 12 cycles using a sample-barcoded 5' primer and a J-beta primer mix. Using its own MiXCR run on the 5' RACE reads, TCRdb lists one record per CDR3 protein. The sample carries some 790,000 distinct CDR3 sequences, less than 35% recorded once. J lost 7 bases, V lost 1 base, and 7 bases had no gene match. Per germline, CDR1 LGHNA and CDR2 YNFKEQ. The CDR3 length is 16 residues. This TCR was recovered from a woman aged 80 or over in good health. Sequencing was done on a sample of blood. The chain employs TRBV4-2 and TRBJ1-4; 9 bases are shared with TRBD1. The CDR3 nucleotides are TGTGCCAGCAGCCAAGCATGGGGGACAGGGAGTGAAAAACTGTTTTTT. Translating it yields CASSQAWGTGSEKLFF.